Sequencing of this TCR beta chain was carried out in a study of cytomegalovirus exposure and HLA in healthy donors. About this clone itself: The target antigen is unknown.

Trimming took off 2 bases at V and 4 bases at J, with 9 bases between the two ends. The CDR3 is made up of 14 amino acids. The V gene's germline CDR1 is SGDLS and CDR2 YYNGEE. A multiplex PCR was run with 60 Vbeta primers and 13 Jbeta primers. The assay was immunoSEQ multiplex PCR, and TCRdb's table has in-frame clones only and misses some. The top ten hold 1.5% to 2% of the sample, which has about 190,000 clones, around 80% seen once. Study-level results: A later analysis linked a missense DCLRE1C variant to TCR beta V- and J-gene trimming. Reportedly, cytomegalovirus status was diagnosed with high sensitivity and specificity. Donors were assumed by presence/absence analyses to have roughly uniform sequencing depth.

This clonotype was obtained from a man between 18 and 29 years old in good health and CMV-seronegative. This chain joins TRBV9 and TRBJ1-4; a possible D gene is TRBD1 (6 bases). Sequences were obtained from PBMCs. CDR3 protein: CASSVDSGNEKLFF. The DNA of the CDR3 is TGTGCCAGCAGCGTGGACAGCGGTAATGAAAAACTGTTTTTT.